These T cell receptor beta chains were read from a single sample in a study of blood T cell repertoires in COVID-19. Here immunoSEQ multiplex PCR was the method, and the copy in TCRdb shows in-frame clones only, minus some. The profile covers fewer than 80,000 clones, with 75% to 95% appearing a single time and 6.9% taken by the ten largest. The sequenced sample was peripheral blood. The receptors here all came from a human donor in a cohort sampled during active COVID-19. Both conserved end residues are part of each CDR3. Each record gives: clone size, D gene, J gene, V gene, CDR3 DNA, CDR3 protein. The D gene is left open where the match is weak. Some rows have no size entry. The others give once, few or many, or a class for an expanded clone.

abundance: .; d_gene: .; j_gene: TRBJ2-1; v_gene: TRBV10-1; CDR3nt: TGCGCCAGCAGTGACTCACTTGACTACAATGAGCAGTTCTTC; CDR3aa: CASSDSLDYNEQFF
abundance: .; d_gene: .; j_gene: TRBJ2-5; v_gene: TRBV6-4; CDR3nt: TGTGCCAGCAGTGCGGACTTGGGGGAGACCCAGTACTTC; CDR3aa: CASSADLGETQYF
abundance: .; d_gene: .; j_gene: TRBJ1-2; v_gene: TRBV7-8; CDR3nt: TGTGCCAGCAGCTTAGGGCAGGCGAACTATGGCTACACCTTC; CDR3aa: CASSLGQANYGYTF
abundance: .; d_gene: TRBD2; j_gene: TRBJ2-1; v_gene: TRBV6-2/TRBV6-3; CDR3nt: TGTGCCAGCAGTTACTCGTCCGGGGGGGCCCGCAATGAGCAGTTCTTC; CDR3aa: CASSYSSGGARNEQFF
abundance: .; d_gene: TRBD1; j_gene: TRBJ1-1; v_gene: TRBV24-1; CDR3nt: TGTGCCACCAGTGAGGCCGGGACAGGGGACACTGAAGCTTTCTTT; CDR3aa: CATSEAGTGDTEAFF
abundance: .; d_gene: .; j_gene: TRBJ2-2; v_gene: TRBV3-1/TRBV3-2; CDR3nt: TGTGCCAGCAGCCTCGGTCCCGCCGGGGAGCTGTTTTTT; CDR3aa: CASSLGPAGELFF
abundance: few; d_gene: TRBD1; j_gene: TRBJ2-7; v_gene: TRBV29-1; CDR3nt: TGCAGCGTTGAAGTGATCTCGACAGGGACCTCCTACGAGCAGTACTTC; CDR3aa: CSVEVISTGTSYEQYF
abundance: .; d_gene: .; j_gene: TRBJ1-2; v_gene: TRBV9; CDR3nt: TGTGCCAGCAGCGTAGAAGCGGGCTATGGCTACACCTTC; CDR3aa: CASSVEAGYGYTF
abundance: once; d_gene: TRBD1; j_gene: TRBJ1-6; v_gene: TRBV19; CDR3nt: TGTGCCACCACGGACAGGGAAGCTTCACCCCTCCACTTT; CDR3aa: CATTDREASPLHF
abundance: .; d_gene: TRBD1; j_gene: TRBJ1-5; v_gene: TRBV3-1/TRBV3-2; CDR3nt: TGTGCCAGCAGCCCCGGGACAGGAAATCAGCCCCAGCATTTT; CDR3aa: CASSPGTGNQPQHF
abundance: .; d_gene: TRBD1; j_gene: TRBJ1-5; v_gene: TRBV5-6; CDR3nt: TGTGCCAGCAGCTTGCTGGACAGGGACAATCAGCCCCAGCATTTT; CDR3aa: CASSLLDRDNQPQHF
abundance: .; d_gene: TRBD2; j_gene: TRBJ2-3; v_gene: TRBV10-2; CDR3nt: TGCGCCAGCAGTGAACTAGCGGGGGTGAGCACAGATACGCAGTATTTT; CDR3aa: CASSELAGVSTDTQYF
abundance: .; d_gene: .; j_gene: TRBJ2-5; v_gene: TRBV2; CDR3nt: TGTGCCAGCAGTGAAGCTAGGGGTCCCCAAGAGACCCAGTACTTC; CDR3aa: CASSEARGPQETQYF
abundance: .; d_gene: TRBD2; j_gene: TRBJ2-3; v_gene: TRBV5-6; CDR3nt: TGTGCCAGCAGCTACCTCTCTACTAGCGGGGGGGCCGCAGATACGCAGTATTTT; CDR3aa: CASSYLSTSGGAADTQYF
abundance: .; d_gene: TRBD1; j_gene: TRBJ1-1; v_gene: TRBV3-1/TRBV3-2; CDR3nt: TGTGCCAGCAGGGGCTCAGGGGGGAACACTGAAGCTTTCTTT; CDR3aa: CASRGSGGNTEAFF
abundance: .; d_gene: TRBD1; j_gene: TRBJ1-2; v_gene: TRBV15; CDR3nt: TGTGCCCCGATCCCTATCATACAGGGGGCGCGGGGCTATGGCTACACCTTC; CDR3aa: CAPIPIIQGARGYGYTF
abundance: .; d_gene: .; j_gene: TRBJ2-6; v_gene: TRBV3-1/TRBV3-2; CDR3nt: TGTGCCAGCAGCCAAATTTTCCTTGCAGGGGAGCTCTCTGGGGCCAACGTCCTGACTTTC; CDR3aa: CASSQIFLAGELSGANVLTF
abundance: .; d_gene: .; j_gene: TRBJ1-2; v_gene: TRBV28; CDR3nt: TGTGCCAGCAGTTTTGCAGGGGCCTATGGCTACACCTTC; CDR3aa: CASSFAGAYGYTF
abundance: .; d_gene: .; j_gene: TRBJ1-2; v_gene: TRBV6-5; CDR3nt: TGTGCCAGCAGTTACTTTCGGGACTACACGTCCTATGGCTACACCTTC; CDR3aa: CASSYFRDYTSYGYTF
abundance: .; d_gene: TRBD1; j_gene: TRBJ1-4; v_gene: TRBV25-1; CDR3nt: TGTGCCAGCAGGGAGACAGGGTGGAATGAAAAACTGTTTTTT; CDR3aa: CASRETGWNEKLFF
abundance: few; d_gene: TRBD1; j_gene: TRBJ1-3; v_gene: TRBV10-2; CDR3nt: TGCGCCCGCAGCCGACAGGGGGCATCGGGAAACACCATATATTTT; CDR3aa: CARSRQGASGNTIYF
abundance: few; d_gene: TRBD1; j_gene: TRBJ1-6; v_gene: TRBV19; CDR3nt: TGTGCCAGTAGTATAGGGGGACAGATTAATTCACCCCTCCACTTT; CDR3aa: CASSIGGQINSPLHF
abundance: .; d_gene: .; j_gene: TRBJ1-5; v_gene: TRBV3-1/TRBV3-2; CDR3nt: TGTGCCAGCAGTACAGCCCTGGGCAATCAGCCCCAGCATTTT; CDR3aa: CASSTALGNQPQHF
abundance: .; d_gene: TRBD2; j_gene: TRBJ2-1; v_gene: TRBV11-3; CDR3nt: TGTGCCAGCAGCTTAGACGTCGTTAGCGGGGGGCCCTTGACCTACAATGAGCAGTTCTTC; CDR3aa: CASSLDVVSGGPLTYNEQFF
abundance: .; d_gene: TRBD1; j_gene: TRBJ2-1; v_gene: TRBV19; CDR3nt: TGTGCCAGTAGTATTGCGGCAGGGGGCCACTCCTACAATGAGCAGTTCTTC; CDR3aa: CASSIAAGGHSYNEQFF
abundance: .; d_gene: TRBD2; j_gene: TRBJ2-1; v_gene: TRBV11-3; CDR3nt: TGTGCCAGCAGCTTGGGTGGAGCCGGGGGGAATGAGCAGTTCTTC; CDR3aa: CASSLGGAGGNEQFF
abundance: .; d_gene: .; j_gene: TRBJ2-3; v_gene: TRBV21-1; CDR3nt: TGTGCCAGCAGCGGACAGGGTGGCACAGATACGCAGTATTTT; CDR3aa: CASSGQGGTDTQYF
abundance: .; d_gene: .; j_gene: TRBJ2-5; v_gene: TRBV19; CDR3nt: TGTGCCAGTAGTATTGGGGGGGCCAACCAAGAGACCCAGTACTTC; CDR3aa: CASSIGGANQETQYF
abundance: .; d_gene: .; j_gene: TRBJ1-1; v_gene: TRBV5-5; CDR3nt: TGTGCCAGCAGCTCCGGCGGGGTAGTGGGCACTGAAGCTTTCTTT; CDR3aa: CASSSGGVVGTEAFF
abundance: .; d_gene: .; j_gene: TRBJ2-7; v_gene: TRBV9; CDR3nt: TGTGCCAGCAGCGTAGTCGGGGATTCCTACGAGCAGTACTTC; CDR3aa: CASSVVGDSYEQYF
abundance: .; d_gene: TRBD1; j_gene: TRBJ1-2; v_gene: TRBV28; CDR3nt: TGTGCCAGCAGCCTAGGCGGACAGGGAGACTATGGCTACACCTTC; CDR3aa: CASSLGGQGDYGYTF
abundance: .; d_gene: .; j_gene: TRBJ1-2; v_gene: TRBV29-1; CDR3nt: TGCAGCGTTGACTACAGTAACTATGGCTACACCTTC; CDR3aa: CSVDYSNYGYTF
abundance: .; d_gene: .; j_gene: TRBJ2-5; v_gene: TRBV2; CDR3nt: TGTGCCAGCAGGTTGGGACATATTCAAGAGACCCAGTACTTC; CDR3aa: CASRLGHIQETQYF
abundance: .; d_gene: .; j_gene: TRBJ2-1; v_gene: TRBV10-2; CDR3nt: TGCGCCAGCGGAACGGGTGAGTGGCAGTTCTTC; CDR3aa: CASGTGEWQFF
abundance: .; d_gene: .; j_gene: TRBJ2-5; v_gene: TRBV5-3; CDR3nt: TGTGCCAGAAGCCATTACAGGGAACAAGAGACCCAGTACTTC; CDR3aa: CARSHYREQETQYF
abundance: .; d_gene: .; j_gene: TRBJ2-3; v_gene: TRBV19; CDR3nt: TGTGCCAGCCAGGGGATCGTCGCAGATACGCAGTATTTT; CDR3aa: CASQGIVADTQYF
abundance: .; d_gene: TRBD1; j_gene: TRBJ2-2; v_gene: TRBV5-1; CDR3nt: TGCGCCAGCAGCCTCCCCCACAGGGGGAACGGGGAGCTGTTTTTT; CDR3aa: CASSLPHRGNGELFF
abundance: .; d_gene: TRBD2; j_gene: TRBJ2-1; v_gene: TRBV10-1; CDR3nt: TGCGCCAGCGGTCCGGAGGGCGGGGGGGCCTACAATGAGCAGTTCTTC; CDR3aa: CASGPEGGGAYNEQFF
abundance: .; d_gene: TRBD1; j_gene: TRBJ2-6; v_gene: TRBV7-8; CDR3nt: TGTGCCAGCAGCTTAAGATCAGTGGGACAGGGACTCCACTCTGGGGCCAACGTCCTGACTTTC; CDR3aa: CASSLRSVGQGLHSGANVLTF
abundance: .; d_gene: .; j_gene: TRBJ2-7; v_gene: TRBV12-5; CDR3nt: TGTGCTAGTGGTTTGCTTAGACTCGAGCAGTACTTC; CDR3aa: CASGLLRLEQYF
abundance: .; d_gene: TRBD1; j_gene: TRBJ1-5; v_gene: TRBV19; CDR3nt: TGTGCCAGTAGACTGGGGACAGGGGCTAATCAGCCCCAGCATTTT; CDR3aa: CASRLGTGANQPQHF
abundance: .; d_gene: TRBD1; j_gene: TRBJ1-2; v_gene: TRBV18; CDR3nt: TGTGCCAGCTCACCGGACAGGGACCGTGGCTACACCTTC; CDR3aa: CASSPDRDRGYTF
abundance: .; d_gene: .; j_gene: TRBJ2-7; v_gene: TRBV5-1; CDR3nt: TGCGCCAGCAGCGCGCTCCCCGGGACTGGTACCTACGAGCAGTACTTC; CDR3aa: CASSALPGTGTYEQYF
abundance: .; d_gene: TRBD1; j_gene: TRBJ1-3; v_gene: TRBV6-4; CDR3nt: TGTGCCAGCACCCAATCTCAGGGACAGTACTCTGGAAACACCATATATTTT; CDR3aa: CASTQSQGQYSGNTIYF
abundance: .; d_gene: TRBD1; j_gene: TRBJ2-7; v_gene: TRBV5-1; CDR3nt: TGCGCCAGCAGCTATGGGGACAGCTACGAGCAGTACTTC; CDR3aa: CASSYGDSYEQYF
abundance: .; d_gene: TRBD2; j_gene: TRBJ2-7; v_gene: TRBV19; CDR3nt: TGTGCCAGTAGTATCAGGGAGGGCGAGCAGTACTTC; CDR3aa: CASSIREGEQYF
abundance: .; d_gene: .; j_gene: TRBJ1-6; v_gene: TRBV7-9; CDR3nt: TGTGCCAGCAGCCGAACAGGGACCGGGGATTCACCCCTCCACTTT; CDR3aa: CASSRTGTGDSPLHF